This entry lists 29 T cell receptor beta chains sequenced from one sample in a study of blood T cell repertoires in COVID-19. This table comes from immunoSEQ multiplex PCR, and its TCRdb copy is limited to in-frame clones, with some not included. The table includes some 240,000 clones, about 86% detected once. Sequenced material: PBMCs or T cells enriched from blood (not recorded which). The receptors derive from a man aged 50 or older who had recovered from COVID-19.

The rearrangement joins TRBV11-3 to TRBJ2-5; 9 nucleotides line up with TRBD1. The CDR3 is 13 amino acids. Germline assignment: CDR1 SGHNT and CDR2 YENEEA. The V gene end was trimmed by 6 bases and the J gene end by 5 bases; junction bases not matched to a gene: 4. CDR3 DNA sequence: TGTGCCAGCAGTCCCGGGACAGGGGAGACCCAGTACTTC. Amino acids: CASSPGTGETQYF.

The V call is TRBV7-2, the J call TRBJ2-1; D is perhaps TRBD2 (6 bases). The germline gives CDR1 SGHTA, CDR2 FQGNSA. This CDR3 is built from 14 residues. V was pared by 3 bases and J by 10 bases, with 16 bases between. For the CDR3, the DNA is TGTGCCAGCAGCTTGTTAGCCGGGAGTGGAGAGCAGTTCTTC. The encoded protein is CASSLLAGSGEQFF.

The CDR3 sequence is CASSPTGDSTDTQYF. CDR3 DNA: TGTGCCAGCTCCCCAACGGGGGACAGCACAGATACGCAGTATTTT. The chain uses TRBV18 and TRBJ2-3, with D possibly being TRBD2 (6 bases). CDR1 and CDR2 from the germline V gene are KGHSH and LQKENI. V was clipped by 6 bases and J by 0 bases, with 13 bases between them. This CDR3 is 15 amino acids long. Full variable domain (missing parts from reference TRBV18 and TRBJ2-3): NAGVMQNPRHLVRRRGQEARLRCSPMKGHSHVYWYRQLPEEGLKFMVYLQKENIIDESGMPKERFSAEFPKEGPSILRIQQVVRGDSAAYFCASSPTGDSTDTQYFGPGTRLTVL.

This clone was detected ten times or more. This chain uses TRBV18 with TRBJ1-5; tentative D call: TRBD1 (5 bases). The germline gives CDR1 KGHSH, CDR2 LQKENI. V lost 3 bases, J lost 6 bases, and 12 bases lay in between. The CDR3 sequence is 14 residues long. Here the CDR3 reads CASSPGDGGQPQHF. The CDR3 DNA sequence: TGTGCCAGCTCACCCGGTGACGGGGGTCAGCCCCAGCATTTT. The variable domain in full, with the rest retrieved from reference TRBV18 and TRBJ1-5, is NAGVMQNPRHLVRRRGQEARLRCSPMKGHSHVYWYRQLPEEGLKFMVYLQKENIIDESGMPKERFSAEFPKEGPSILRIQQVVRGDSAAYFCASSPGDGGQPQHFGDGTRLSIL.

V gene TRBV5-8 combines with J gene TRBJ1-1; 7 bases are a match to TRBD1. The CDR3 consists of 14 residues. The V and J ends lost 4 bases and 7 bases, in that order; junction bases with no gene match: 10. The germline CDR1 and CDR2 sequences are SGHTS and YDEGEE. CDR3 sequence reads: CASSPREGAGEAFF. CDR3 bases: TGTGCCAGCAGCCCCCGGGAGGGGGCAGGTGAAGCTTTCTTT.

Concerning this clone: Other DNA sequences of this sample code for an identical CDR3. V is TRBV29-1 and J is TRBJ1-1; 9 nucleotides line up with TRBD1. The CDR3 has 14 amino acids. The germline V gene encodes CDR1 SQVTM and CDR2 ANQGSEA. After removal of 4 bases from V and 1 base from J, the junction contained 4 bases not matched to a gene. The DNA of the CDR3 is TGCAGCGTTGGGACAGGGGCTAGGAACACTGAAGCTTTCTTT. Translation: CSVGTGARNTEAFF.

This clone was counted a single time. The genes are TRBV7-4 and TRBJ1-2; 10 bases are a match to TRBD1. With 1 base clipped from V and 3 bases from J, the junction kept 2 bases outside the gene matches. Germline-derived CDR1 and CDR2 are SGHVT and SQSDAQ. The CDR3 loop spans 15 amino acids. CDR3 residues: CASSLEDRGDYGYTF. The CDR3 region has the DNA TGTGCCAGCAGCTTAGAGGACAGGGGGGACTATGGCTACACCTTC.

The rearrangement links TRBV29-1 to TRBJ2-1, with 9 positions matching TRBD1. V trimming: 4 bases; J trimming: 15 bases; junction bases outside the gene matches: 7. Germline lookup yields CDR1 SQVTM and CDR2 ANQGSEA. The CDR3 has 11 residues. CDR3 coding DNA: TGCAGCGTTGTGTGGGGACAGGGCCTGTTCTTC. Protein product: CSVVWGQGLFF.

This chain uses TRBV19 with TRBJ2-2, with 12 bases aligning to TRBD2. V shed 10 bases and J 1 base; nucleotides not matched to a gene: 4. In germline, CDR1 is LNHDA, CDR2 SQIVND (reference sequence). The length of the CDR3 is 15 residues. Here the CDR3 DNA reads TGTGCCAACTTGACTAGCGGGAGGAACACCGGGGAGCTGTTTTTT. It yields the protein CANLTSGRNTGELFF.

DNA for the CDR3: TGTGCCAGCAGCCACTTAGCGGGGGTCAAAGAGACCCAGTACTTC. The encoded protein is CASSHLAGVKETQYF. The chain couples TRBV3-1 (or the pseudogene TRBV3-2) to TRBJ2-5; TRBD2 agrees at 9 bases. The V gene's germline CDR1 is LGHDT and CDR2 YNNKEL (reference sequence). CDR3 length: 15 residues. The V segment lost 3 bases and the J segment 3 bases; nucleotides outside the gene matches: 5.

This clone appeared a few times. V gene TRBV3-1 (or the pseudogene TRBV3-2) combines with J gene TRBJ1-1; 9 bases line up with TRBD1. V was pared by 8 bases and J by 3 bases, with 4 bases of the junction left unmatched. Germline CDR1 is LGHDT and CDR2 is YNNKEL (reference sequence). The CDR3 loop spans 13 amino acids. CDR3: CASGGTGHTEAFF. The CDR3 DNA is TGTGCCAGCGGGGGGACAGGGCACACTGAAGCTTTCTTT.

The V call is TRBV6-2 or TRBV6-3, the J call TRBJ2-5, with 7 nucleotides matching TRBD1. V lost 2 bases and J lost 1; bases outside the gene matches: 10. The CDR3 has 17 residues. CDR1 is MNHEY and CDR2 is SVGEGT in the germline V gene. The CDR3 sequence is CASSYDPREGAQETQYF. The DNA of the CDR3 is TGTGCCAGCAGTTACGACCCTAGAGAGGGGGCCCAAGAGACCCAGTACTTC.

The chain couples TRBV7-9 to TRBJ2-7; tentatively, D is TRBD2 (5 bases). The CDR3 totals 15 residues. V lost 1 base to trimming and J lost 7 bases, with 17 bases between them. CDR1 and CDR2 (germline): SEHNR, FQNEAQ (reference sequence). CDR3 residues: CASSLGRRPPSEQYF. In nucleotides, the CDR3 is TGTGCCAGCAGCTTAGGGCGGAGGCCTCCCTCTGAGCAGTACTTC.

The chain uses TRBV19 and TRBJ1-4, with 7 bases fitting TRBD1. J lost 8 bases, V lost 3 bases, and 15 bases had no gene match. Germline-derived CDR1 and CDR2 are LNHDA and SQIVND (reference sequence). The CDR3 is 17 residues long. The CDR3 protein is CASSIGGTVYFAEKLFF. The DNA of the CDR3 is TGTGCCAGTAGTATCGGCGGGACAGTTTACTTCGCCGAAAAACTGTTTTTT.

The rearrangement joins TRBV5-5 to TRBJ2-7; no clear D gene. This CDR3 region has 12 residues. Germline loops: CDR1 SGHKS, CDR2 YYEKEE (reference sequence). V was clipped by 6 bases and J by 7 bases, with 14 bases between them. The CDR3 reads CASTFDGWEQYF. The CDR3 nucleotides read TGTGCCAGCACTTTCGACGGGTGGGAGCAGTACTTC.

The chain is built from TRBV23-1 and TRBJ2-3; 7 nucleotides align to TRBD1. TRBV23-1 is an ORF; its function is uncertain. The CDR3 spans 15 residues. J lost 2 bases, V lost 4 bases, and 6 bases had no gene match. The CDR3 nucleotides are TGCGCCAGCAGTCGCTCTACAGGGGACACAGATACGCAGTATTTT. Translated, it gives CASSRSTGDTDTQYF.

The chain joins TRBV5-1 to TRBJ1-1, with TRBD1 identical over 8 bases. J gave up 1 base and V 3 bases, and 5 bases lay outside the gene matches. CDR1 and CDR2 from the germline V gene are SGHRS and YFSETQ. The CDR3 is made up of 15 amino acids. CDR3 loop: CASSSSGTGNTEAFF. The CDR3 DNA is TGCGCCAGCAGCTCTTCTGGGACAGGGAACACTGAAGCTTTCTTT.

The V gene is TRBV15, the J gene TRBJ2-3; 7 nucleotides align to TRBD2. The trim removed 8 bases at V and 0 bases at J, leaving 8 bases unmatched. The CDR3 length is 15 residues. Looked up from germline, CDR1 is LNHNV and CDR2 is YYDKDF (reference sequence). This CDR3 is CATDELARSTDTQYF. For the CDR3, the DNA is TGTGCCACCGACGAACTAGCGAGGAGCACAGATACGCAGTATTTT.

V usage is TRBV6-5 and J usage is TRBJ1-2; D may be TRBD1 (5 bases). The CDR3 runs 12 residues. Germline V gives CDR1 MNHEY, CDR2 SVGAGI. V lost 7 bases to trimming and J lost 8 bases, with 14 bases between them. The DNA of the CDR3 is TGTGCCAGCATCGGGGCGGGGAAAGGCTACACCTTC. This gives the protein CASIGAGKGYTF.

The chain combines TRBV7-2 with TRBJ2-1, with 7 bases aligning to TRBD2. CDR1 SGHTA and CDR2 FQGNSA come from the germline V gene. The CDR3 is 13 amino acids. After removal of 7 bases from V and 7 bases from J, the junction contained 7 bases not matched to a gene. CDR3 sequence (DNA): TGTGCCAGCACTAGCGGAGATCGGAATGAGCAGTTCTTC. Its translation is CASTSGDRNEQFF.

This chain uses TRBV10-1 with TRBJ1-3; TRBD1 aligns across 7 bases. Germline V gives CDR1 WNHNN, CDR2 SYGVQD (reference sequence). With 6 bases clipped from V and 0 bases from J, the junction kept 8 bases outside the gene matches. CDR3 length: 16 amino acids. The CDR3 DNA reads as TGCGCCAGCAGCCTCGGCGGGACAGTCTCTGGAAACACCATATATTTT. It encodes CASSLGGTVSGNTIYF.

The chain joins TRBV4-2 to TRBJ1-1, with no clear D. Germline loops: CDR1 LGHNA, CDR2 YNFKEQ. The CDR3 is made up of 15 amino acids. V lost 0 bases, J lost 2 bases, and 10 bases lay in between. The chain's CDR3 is CASSQDSGENTEAFF. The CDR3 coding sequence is TGTGCCAGCAGCCAAGATTCCGGGGAAAACACTGAAGCTTTCTTT.

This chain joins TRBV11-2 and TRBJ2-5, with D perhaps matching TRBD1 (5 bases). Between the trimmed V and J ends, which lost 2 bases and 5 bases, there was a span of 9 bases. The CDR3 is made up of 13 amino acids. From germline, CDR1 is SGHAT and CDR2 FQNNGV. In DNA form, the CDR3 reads TGTGCCAGCAGCTTATTCAGGGCGGAGACCCAGTACTTC. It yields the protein CASSLFRAETQYF.

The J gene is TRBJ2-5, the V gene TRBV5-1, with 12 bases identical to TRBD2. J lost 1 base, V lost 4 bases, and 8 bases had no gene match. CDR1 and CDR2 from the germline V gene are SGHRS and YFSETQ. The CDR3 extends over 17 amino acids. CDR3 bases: TGCGCCAGCAGCACGAGGGCTAGCGGGAGGGGCCAAGAGACCCAGTACTTC. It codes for CASSTRASGRGQETQYF.

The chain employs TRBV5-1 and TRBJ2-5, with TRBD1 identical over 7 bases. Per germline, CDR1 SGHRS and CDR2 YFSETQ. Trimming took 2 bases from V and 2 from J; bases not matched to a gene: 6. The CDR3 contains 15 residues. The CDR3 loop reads CASSFTTGWQETQYF. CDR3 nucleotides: TGCGCCAGCAGCTTCACGACAGGGTGGCAAGAGACCCAGTACTTC.

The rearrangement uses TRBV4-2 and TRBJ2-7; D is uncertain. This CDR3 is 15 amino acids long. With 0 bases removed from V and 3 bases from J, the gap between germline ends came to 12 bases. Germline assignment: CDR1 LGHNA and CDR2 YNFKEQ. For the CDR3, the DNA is TGTGCCAGCAGCCAAGACCAGACATCAGGCTACGAGCAGTACTTC. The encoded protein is CASSQDQTSGYEQYF.

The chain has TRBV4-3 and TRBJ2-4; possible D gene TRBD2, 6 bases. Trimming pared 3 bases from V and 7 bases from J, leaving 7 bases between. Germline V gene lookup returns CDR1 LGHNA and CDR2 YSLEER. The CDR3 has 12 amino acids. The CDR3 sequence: CASSHGGNIQYF. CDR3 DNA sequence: TGCGCCAGCAGCCATGGAGGGAACATTCAGTACTTC.

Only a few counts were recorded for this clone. The CDR3 coding sequence is TGCGCCAGCAGCCCCACGACAGGGGGCAATCAGCCCCAGCATTTT. Amino acid sequence: CASSPTTGGNQPQHF. V usage is TRBV5-1 and J usage is TRBJ1-5; TRBD1 matches 8 bases. The CDR3 consists of 15 residues. CDR1 is SGHRS and CDR2 is YFSETQ in the germline V gene. J lost 2 bases, V lost 4 bases, and 5 bases had no gene match. Looking up the rest from reference TRBV5-1 and TRBJ1-5 gives the full variable domain: KAGVTQTPRYLIKTRGQQVTLSCSPISGHRSVSWYQQTPGQGLQFLFEYFSETQRNKGNFPGRFSGRQFSNSRSEMNVSTLELGDSALYLCASSPTTGGNQPQHFGDGTRLSIL.

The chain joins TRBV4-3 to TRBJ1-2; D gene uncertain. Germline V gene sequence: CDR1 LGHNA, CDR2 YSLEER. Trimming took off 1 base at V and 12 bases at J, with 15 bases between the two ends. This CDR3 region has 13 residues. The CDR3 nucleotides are TGCGCCAGCAGCCAAGTCGGAGGATTCGGTAACACCTTC. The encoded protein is CASSQVGGFGNTF.